The T cell receptor beta chain described here comes from a study of glioma-infiltrating T cells after dendritic cell vaccination. Some clones are missing from TCRdb's copy, which holds only in-frame ones; the method was immunoSEQ multiplex PCR. The profile shows roughly 56,000 clones, over 75% of them singletons. The sample's time point: after dendritic cell vaccination, including at tumor progression/relapse. Trimming cost V 6 bases and J 1 base, with 19 bases left between them. The CDR3 runs 16 residues. Germline CDR1 and CDR2: SGHRS and YFSETQ. This receptor was taken from a human donor with glioblastoma. Specimen: blood, collected after dendritic cell vaccination. The V call is TRBV5-1, the J call TRBJ1-1; TRBD1 might be the D (6 bases). CDR3: CASTLGHETGNTEAFF. The CDR3 DNA sequence: TGCGCCAGCACCTTAGGCCATGAGACAGGGAACACTGAAGCTTTCTTT.